This is a list of T cell receptor beta chains from one sample in a study of regulatory T cells in long-lasting Graves disease. TCRdb re-derived calls from the multiplex PCR reads in MiXCR, one entry per CDR3 protein. This sample has fewer than 450,000 distinct CDR3 sequences, with roughly a quarter found just once. The sequencing used peripheral blood mononuclear cells (PBMCs), collected when the disease was refractory, from a patient treated with antithyroid drugs. The origin of the receptors is a female donor with Graves disease. CDR3s include the opening cysteine and the closing phenylalanine or tryptophan. A D gene is named only where the DNA matches it firmly. Not every row has a clone size; where given, it reads once, few, many or a size class.

TRBJ2-7 . . TRBV3-1 CASSQVSGYEQYF TGTGCCAGCAGCCAAGTATCGGGCTACGAGCAGTACTTC
TRBJ2-5 few TRBD2 TRBV6-1 CASRHVGVASGRSLETQYF TGTGCCAGCAGACACGTGGGGGTGGCTAGCGGGAGATCTCTGGAGACCCAGTACTTC
TRBJ1-5 many TRBD1 TRBV7-9 CASSLTGDNQPQHF TGTGCCAGCAGCTTAACAGGGGACAATCAGCCCCAGCATTTT
TRBJ2-7 . . TRBV7-9 CASGKGTYTSYEQYF TGTGCCAGCGGAAAGGGCACTTATACCTCCTACGAGCAGTACTTC
TRBJ2-5 few . TRBV14 CASSQGPSRIGRRETQYF TGTGCCAGCAGCCAAGGACCCTCGCGTATTGGGAGAAGAGAGACCCAGTACTTC
TRBJ2-4 . TRBD2 TRBV20-1 CSADVAGGQFRGAKNIQYF TGCAGTGCTGACGTGGCGGGAGGCCAATTTAGGGGGGCCAAAAACATTCAGTACTTC
TRBJ1-5 many . TRBV6-5 CASSYRDFNQPQHF TGTGCCAGCAGTTACCGGGACTTCAATCAGCCCCAGCATTTT
TRBJ2-2 . . TRBV30 CAWSVLAGELFF TGTGCCTGGAGTGTACTAGCCGGGGAGCTGTTTTTT
TRBJ1-4 many . TRBV5-1 CASSLETANEKLFF TGCGCCAGCAGCTTGGAGACAGCTAATGAAAAACTGTTTTTT
TRBJ1-2 . . TRBV5-1 CASSNPTGWGADGYTF TGCGCCAGCAGCAACCCAACTGGGTGGGGTGCGGATGGCTACACCTTC
TRBJ1-2 many . TRBV20-1 CSAPGADYGYTF TGCAGTGCTCCGGGGGCTGACTATGGCTACACCTTC
TRBJ2-5 . . TRBV14 CASRQAGFQETQYF TGTGCCAGCAGACAGGCGGGGTTCCAAGAGACCCAGTACTTC
TRBJ2-5 many . TRBV2 CASSGGARVAETQYF TGTGCCAGCAGTGGGGGGGCGAGGGTCGCGGAGACCCAGTACTTC
TRBJ2-1 few TRBD2 TRBV12-3/TRBV12-4 CASSLASSGRAYNEQFF TGTGCCAGCAGTTTAGCTTCTAGCGGGAGGGCCTATAATGAGCAGTTCTTC
TRBJ1-1 . . TRBV30 CARGEGDTEAFF TGTGCCCGAGGGGAGGGAGACACTGAAGCTTTCTTT
TRBJ2-5 many TRBD2 TRBV20-1 CSATPVTGGGETQYF TGCAGTGCTACACCAGTAACGGGGGGGGGAGAGACCCAGTACTTC
TRBJ1-4 few . TRBV13 CASSSYRQTNEKLFF TGTGCCAGCAGCTCATACAGGCAGACTAATGAAAAACTGTTTTTT
TRBJ2-7 few . TRBV29-1 CSVSPGGPPYEQYF TGCAGCGTTTCCCCCGGGGGACCTCCCTACGAGCAGTACTTC
TRBJ2-5 . . TRBV19 CASSVRGRLSQETQYF TGTGCCAGTAGTGTAAGAGGACGGTTAAGCCAAGAGACCCAGTACTTC
TRBJ1-4 many . TRBV6-9 CASSYSRGPSSNEKLFF TGTGCCAGCAGTTACAGTAGGGGTCCCTCATCGAATGAAAAACTGTTTTTT
TRBJ1-2 many TRBD1 TRBV5-5 CASSLGQGAYGYTF TGTGCCAGCAGCCTGGGACAGGGGGCCTATGGCTACACCTTC
TRBJ2-7 . . TRBV24-1 CATSDTYEQYF TGTGCCACCAGTGATACATACGAGCAGTACTTC